This record concerns one T cell receptor beta chain sequence. Its antigen is as yet unknown. Profiling relied on immunoSEQ multiplex PCR, and the TCRdb table lists in-frame clones only, not all of them. The table has about 110,000 clones, nearly 90% seen once; the top ten hold roughly 0.35%. This record belongs to a study of Tregs in tolerant kidney transplant recipients. As for the study in general: Related graft donors supplied nonmyeloablative bone marrow transplants, and mixed chimerism was transient. Notes on the study in general: Activated donor B cell expansion appeared to reveal the most relevant donor-specific TCRbeta repertoire. Tolerant patients' donor-specific Tregs expanded beyond overall Tregs, suggesting antigen-driven growth.

Thawed PBMCs were FACS-sorted into unstimulated CD4+CD25+CD127- regulatory T cells, CD4+CD25- non-regulatory cells, CD4 and CD8 cells. V gave up 0 bases and J gave up 9 bases, with 18 bases separating them. Germline loops: CDR1 SGHRS, CDR2 YFSETQ. This CDR3 has 15 amino acids. The chain is built from TRBV5-1 and TRBJ1-1; D is perhaps TRBD1 (5 bases). The source of this sequence is a human donor who received a combined kidney and bone marrow transplant. Sample: CD4+ T cells from blood, taken before the transplant. CDR3 amino acids: CASSLGGQNKKKAFF. DNA for the CDR3: TGCGCCAGCAGCTTGGGGGGCCAAAATAAGAAAAAAGCTTTCTTT.